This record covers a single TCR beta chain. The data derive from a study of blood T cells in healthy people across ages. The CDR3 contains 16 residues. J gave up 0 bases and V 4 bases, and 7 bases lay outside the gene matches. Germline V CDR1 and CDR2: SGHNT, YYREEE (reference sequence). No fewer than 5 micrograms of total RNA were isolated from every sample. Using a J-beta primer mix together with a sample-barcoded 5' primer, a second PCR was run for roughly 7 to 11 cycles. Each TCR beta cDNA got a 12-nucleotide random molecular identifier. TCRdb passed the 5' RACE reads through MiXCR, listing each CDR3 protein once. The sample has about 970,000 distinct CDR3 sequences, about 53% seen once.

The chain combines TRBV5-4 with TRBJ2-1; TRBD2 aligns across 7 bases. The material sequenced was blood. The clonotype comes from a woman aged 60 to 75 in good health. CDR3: CASSRDYQSSYNEQFF. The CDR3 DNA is TGTGCCAGCAGCAGGGACTACCAGAGCTCCTACAATGAGCAGTTCTTC.